This TCR beta chain was observed in a study of follicular helper T cells after annual influenza vaccination. Study-level results: Change in circulating plasmablasts correlated with ICOS+CD38+ cTfh clonality change.

Generated by immunoSEQ multiplex PCR, the TCRdb table keeps only in-frame clones and is missing some. The profile covers 7,500 to 8,500 clones, with approximately 80% appearing a single time and around 0.98% taken by the ten largest. The CDR3 has 13 residues. Germline V CDR1 and CDR2: SGHDN, FVKESK. The V gene lost 2 bases and the J gene lost 4 bases, with 8 bases spanning the gap. Time point: 2014-2015 season, pre-vaccination. Before and after seasonal inactivated influenza vaccination, adults gave blood for sorting CD4 subsets for sequencing. Cells are cTfh (non-naive CD4+CXCR5+PD-1+), split by ICOS and CD38 into double-positive or double-negative. About this clone: What it recognizes is unknown.

The gene calls are TRBV14 and TRBJ1-2; D is unresolved. The specimen was CXCR5+ CD38- circulating T follicular helper cells from blood, collected on the day of influenza vaccination. Subset reported: circulating Tfh, non-naive CD4+CXCR5+PD-1+ (ICOS+CD38+ or ICOS-CD38-). This clonotype was obtained from an adult who received the influenza vaccine. This CDR3 is CASSQFLSYGYTF. DNA of the CDR3: TGTGCCAGCAGCCAATTCCTTAGCTATGGCTACACCTTC.